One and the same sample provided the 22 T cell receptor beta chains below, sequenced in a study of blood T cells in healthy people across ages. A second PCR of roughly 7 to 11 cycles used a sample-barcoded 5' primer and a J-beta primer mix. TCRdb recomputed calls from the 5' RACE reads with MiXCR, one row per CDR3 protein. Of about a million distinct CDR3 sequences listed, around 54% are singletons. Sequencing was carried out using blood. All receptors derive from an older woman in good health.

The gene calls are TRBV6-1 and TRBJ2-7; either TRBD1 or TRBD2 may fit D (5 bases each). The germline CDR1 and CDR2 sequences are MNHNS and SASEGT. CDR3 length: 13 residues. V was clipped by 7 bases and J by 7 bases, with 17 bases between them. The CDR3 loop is CASTRGAAEEQYF. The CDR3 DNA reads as TGTGCCAGCACGAGGGGTGCCGCTGAAGAGCAGTACTTC.

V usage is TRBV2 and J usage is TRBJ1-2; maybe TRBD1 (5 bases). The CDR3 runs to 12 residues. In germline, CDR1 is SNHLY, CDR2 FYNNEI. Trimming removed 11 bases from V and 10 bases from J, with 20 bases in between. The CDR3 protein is CAARGSPRNYTF. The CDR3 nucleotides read TGTGCCGCGAGGGGCAGTCCTCGGAACTACACCTTC.

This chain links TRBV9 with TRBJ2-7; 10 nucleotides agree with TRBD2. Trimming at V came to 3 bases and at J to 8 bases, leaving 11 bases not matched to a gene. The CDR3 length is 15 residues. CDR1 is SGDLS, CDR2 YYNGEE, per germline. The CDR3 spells CASSGAGLAGDQQYF. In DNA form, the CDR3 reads TGTGCCAGCAGCGGAGCTGGGCTAGCGGGAGACCAGCAGTACTTC.

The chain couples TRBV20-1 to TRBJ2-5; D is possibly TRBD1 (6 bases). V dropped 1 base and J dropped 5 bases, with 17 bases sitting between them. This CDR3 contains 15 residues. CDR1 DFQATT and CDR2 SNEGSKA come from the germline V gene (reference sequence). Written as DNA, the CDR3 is TGCAGTGCTAGAGCGATAGGGCAGGGGAAGGAGACCCAGTACTTC. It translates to CSARAIGQGKETQYF.

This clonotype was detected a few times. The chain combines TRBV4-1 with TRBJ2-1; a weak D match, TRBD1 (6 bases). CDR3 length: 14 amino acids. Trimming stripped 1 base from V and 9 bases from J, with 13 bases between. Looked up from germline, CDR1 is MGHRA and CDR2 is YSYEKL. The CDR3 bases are TGCGCCAGCAGCCAAGTAGGCCAGGGGTTTGAGCAGTTCTTC. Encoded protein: CASSQVGQGFEQFF.

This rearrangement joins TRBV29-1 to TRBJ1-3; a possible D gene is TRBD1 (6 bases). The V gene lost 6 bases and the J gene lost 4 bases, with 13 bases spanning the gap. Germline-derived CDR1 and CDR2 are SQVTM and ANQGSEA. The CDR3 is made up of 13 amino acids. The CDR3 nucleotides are TGCAGCGTAGTGACAGGCCAGGGAAACACCATATATTTT. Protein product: CSVVTGQGNTIYF.

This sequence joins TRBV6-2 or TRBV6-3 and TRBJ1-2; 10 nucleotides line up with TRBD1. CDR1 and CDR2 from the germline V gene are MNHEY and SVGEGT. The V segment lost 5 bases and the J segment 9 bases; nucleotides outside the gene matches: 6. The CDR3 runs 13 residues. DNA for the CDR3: TGTGCCAGCAGTCAACCGGGACAGGGGAGCTACACCTTC. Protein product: CASSQPGQGSYTF.

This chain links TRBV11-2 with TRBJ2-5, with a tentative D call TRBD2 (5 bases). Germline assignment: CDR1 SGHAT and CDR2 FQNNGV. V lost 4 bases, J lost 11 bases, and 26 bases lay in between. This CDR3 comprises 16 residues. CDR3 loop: CASSSEPGVRLIEQYF. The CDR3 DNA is TGTGCCAGCAGCTCCGAACCTGGGGTTCGACTAATAGAGCAGTACTTC. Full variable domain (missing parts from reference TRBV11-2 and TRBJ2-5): EAGVAQSPRYKIIEKRQSVAFWCNPISGHATLYWYQQILGQGPKLLIQFQNNGVVDDSQLPKDRFSAERLKGVDSTLKIQPAKLEDSAVYLCASSSEPGVRLIEQYFGPGTRLLVL.

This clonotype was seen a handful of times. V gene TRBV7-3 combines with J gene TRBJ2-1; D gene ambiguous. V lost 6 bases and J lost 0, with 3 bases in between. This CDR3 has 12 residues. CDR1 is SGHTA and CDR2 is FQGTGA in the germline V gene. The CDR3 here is CASSNSYNEQFF. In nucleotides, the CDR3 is TGTGCCAGCAGTAACTCCTACAATGAGCAGTTCTTC.

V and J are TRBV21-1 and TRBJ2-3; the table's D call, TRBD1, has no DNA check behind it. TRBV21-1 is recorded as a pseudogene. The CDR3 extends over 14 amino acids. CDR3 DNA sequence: TGTGCCTGCAGCAAAGCAGCCAGGGCTCATACGCAGTATTTT. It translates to CACSKAARAHTQYF.

The CDR3 nucleotides are TGTGCCAGCAGCTTAATTAGCGGGAGCCTCTTAAGTGGGGCCAACGTCCTGACTTTC. Translated, it gives CASSLISGSLLSGANVLTF. This chain joins TRBV7-3 and TRBJ2-6, with TRBD2 matching over 9 bases. This CDR3 has 19 amino acids. The germline CDR1 and CDR2 sequences are SGHTA and FQGTGA. V shed 1 base and J 3 bases; nucleotides not matched to a gene: 10.

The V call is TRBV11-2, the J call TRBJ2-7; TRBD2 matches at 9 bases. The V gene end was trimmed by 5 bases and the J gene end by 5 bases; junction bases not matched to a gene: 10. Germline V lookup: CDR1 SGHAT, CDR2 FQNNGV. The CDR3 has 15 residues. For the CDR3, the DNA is TGTGCCAGCAGCCCTACCTGGGCTAGCGGGAACGAGCAGTACTTC. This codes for CASSPTWASGNEQYF. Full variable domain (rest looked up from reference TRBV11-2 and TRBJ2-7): EAGVAQSPRYKIIEKRQSVAFWCNPISGHATLYWYQQILGQGPKLLIQFQNNGVVDDSQLPKDRFSAERLKGVDSTLKIQPAKLEDSAVYLCASSPTWASGNEQYFGPGTRLTVT.

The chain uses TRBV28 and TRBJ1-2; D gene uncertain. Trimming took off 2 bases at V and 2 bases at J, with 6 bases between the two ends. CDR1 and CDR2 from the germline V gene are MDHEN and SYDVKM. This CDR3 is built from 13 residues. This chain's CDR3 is CASSLEENYGYTF. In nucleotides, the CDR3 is TGTGCCAGCAGTTTAGAAGAGAACTATGGCTACACCTTC.

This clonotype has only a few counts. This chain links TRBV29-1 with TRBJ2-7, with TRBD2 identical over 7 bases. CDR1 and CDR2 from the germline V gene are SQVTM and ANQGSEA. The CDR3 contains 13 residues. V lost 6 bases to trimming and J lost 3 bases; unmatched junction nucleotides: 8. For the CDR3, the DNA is TGCAGCGTGGGTGGGCAGCGGGACTACGAGCAGTACTTC. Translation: CSVGGQRDYEQYF.

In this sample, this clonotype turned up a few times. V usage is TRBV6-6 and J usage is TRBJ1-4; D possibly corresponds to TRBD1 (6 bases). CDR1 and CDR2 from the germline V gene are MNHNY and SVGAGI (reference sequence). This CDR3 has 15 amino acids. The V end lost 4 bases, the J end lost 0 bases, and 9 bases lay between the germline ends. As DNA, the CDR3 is TGTGCCAGCAGTTCAGGGACATCAACTAATGAAAAACTGTTTTTT. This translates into CASSSGTSTNEKLFF.

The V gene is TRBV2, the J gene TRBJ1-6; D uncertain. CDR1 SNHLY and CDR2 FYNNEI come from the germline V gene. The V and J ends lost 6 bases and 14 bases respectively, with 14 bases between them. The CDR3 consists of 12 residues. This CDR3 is CASRPFESALHF. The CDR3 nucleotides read TGTGCCAGCAGACCGTTTGAGTCGGCCCTCCACTTT.

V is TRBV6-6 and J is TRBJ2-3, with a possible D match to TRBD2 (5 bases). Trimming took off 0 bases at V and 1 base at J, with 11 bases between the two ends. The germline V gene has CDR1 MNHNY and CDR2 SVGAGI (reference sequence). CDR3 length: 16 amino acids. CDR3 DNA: TGTGCCAGCAGTTACTCTTCGGTAGCGCGCACAGATACGCAGTATTTT. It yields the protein CASSYSSVARTDTQYF.

This chain's CDR3 is CAWIVAGDYTDTQYF. The CDR3 bases are TGTGCCTGGATCGTCGCAGGCGACTACACAGATACGCAGTATTTT. The gene calls are TRBV30 and TRBJ2-3, with D maybe TRBD2 (5 bases). This CDR3 is 15 amino acids long. V dropped 4 bases and J dropped 2 bases, with 16 bases sitting between them. Germline lookup yields CDR1 GTSNPN and CDR2 SVGIG (reference sequence).

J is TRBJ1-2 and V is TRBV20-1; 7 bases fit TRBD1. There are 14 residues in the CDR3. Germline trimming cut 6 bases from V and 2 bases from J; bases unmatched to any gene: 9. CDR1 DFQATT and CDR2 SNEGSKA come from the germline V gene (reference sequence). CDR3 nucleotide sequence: TGCAGTGCGGTGACAGGGTCAAGGAACTATGGCTACACCTTC. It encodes CSAVTGSRNYGYTF.

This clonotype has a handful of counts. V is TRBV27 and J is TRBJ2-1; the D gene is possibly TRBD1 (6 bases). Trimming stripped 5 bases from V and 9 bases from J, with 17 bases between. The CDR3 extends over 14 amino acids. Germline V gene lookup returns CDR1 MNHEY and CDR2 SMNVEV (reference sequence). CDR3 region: CASSPRTAWGEQFF. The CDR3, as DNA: TGTGCCAGCAGTCCTCGGACAGCCTGGGGTGAGCAGTTCTTC.

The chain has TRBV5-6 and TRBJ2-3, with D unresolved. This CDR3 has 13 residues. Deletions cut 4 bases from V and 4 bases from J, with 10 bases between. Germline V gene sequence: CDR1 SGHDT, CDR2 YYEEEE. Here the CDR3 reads CASSPPGPDTQYF. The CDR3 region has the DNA TGTGCCAGCAGCCCCCCGGGCCCAGATACGCAGTATTTT.

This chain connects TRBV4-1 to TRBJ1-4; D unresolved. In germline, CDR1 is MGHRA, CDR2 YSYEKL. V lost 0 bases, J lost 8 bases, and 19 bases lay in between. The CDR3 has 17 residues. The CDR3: CASSQEGGRALREKLFF. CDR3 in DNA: TGCGCCAGCAGCCAAGAGGGCGGGCGCGCACTGAGGGAAAAACTGTTTTTT.